This T cell receptor beta chain was recorded in a study of shared clonotypes between healthy human individuals. Study-wide points: Read depth was anticipated to influence clonotype sharing among donors.

With respect to this clone: The antigen remains undetermined.

The authors split each subset's genomic DNA evenly across several immunoSEQ plates. Produced via immunoSEQ multiplex PCR; TCRdb's table is partial and in-frame only. The sample includes 1,100,000 or so clones, 75% to 80% of them seen just once. V was pared by 5 bases and J by 8 bases, with 18 bases between. Germline assignment: CDR1 MNHEY and CDR2 SMNVEV (reference sequence). This CDR3 spans 15 amino acids. The sequenced sample was memory CD4+ T cells from PBMCs. Subset described: CD45RA-negative fraction. The V call is TRBV27, the J call TRBJ1-4; D ambiguous. The clonotype comes from a man aged 18 to 30 in good health. Some clones in this sample may be carry-over from other donors' samples. In DNA form, the CDR3 reads TGTGCCAGCAGTCTAAAACCACCGGGCCCAGAAAAACTGTTTTTT. It specifies CASSLKPPGPEKLFF.